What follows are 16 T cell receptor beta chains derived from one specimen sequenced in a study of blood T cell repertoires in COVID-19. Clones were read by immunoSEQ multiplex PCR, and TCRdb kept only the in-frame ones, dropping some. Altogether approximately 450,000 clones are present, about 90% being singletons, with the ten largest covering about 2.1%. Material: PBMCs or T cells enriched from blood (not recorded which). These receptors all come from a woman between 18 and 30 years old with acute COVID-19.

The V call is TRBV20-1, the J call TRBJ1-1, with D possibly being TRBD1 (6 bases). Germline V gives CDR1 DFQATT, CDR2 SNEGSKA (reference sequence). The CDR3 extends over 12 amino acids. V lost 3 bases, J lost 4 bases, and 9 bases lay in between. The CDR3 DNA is TGCAGTGCTAGTTCACAGGGCACTGAAGCTTTCTTT. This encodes CSASSQGTEAFF.

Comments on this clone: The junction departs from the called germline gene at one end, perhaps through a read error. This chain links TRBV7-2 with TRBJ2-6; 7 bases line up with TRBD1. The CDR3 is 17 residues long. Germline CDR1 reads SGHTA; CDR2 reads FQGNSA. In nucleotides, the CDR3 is TGTGCCAGCAGCTTAGTATACAGGGGTTCTGGGGCTAACGTCCTGACTTTC. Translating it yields CASSLVYRGSGANVLTF.

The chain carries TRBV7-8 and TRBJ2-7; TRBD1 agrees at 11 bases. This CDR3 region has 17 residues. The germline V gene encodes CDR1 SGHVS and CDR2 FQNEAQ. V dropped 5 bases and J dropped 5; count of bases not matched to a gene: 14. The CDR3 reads CASSPRGWGQGVDEQYF. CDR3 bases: TGTGCCAGCAGCCCCAGGGGTTGGGGACAGGGGGTGGACGAGCAGTACTTC.

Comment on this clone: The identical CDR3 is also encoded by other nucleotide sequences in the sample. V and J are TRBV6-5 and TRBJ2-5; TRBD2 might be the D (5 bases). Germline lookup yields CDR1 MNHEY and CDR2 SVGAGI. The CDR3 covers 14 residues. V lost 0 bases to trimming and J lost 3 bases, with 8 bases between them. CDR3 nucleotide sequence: TGTGCCAGCAGTTACTCGGCCGGGGAAGAGACCCAGTACTTC. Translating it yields CASSYSAGEETQYF.

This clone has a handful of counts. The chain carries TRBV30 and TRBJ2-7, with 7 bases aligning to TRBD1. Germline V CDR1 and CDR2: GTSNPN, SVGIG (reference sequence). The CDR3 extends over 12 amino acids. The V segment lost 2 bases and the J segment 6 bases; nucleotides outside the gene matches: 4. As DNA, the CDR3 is TGTGCCTGGAGTTTGAGGGGGCTCGAGCAGTACTTC. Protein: CAWSLRGLEQYF.

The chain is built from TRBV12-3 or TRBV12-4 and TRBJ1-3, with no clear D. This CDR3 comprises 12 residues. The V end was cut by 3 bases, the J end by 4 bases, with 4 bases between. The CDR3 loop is CASSFGGNTIYF. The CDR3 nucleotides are TGTGCCAGCAGTTTCGGGGGAAACACCATATATTTT.

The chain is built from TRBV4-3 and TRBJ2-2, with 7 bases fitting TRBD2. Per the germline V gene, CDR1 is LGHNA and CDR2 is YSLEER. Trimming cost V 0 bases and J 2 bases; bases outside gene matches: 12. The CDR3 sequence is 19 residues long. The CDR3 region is CASSQDWRTGGFNTGELFF. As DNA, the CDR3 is TGCGCCAGCAGCCAAGATTGGAGGACGGGAGGTTTTAACACCGGGGAGCTGTTTTTT.

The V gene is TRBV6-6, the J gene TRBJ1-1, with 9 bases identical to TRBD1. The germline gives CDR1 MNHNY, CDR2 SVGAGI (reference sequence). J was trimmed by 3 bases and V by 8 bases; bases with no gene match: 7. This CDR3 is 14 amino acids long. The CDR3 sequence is CASGDRAPHTEAFF. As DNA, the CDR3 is TGTGCCAGCGGGGACAGGGCTCCTCACACTGAAGCTTTCTTT.

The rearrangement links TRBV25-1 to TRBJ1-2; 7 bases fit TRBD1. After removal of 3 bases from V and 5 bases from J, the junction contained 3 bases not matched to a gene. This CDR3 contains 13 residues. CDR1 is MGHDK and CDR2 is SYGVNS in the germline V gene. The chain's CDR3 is CASSDAGGYGYTF. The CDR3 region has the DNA TGTGCCAGCAGTGATGCAGGGGGGTATGGCTACACCTTC.

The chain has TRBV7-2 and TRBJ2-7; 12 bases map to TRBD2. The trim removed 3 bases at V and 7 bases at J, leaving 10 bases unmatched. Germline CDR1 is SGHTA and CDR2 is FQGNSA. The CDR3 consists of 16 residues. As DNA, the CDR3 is TGTGCCAGCAGCTTCGCCCTAGCGGGGGGGCCGGAGGAGCAGTACTTC. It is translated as CASSFALAGGPEEQYF.

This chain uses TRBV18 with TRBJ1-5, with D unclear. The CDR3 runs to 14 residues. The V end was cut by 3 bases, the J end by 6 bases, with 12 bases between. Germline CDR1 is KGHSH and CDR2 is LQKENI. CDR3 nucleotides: TGTGCCAGCTCACCCGAACCATTGAGTCAGCCCCAGCATTTT. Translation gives CASSPEPLSQPQHF.

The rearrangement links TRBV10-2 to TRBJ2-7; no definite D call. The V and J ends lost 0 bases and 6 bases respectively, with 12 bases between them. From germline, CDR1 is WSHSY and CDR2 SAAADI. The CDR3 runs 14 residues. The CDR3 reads CASSESPYLREQYF. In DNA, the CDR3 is TGCGCCAGCAGTGAGTCTCCCTACCTCCGCGAGCAGTACTTC.

The CDR3 DNA follows: TGTGCCAGCAGTTTTCTTCTGGGGCGTGAAGCTTTCTTT. Translated: CASSFLLGREAFF. The rearrangement links TRBV27 to TRBJ1-1, with D maybe TRBD1 (5 bases). V lost 3 bases, J lost 7 bases, and 12 bases lay in between. Germline values: CDR1 MNHEY, CDR2 SMNVEV (reference sequence). This CDR3 is built from 13 residues.

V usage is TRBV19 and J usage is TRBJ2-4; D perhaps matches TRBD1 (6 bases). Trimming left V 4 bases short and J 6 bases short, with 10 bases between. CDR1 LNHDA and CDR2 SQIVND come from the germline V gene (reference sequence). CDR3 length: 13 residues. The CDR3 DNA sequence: TGTGCCAGTAGTAGGGGGCTGGGAAACATTCAGTACTTC. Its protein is CASSRGLGNIQYF.

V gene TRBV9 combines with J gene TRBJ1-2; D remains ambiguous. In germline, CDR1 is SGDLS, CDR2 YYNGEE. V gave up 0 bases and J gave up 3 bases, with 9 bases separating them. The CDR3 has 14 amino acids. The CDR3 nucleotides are TGTGCCAGCAGCGTAGAAGCCGCATACTATGGCTACACCTTC. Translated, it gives CASSVEAAYYGYTF.

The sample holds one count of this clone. CDR3 nucleotide sequence: TGTGCCAGCAGTTACAGGGATAGCAATCAGCCCCAGCATTTT. As protein: CASSYRDSNQPQHF. The J gene is TRBJ1-5, the V gene TRBV27, with D maybe TRBD1 (6 bases). Deletions cut 4 bases from V and 0 bases from J, with 7 bases between. The CDR3 runs to 14 residues. The germline V gene has CDR1 MNHEY and CDR2 SMNVEV (reference sequence).